Following are 25 T cell receptor beta chains from one sample sequenced in a study of CD8+CD57+ T cells in acquired aplastic anemia. Patients who underwent sequencing had shown CD8+CD57+ cell expansion by flow cytometry. CDR3 and TCR beta VDJ profiling relied on genomic DNA as the template. Using its own MiXCR run on the reads, TCRdb lists one record per CDR3 protein. The table has 250,000 to 350,000 distinct CDR3 sequences, 56% seen once; the top ten hold 1.3%. The sequenced material came from sorted CD4+, CD8+, or CD8+CD57+ T cells (not recorded which) from PBMCs. These receptors originate from a human donor with aplastic anemia.

The V gene is TRBV7-9, the J gene TRBJ2-3, with no clear D. CDR1 is SEHNR, CDR2 FQNEAQ, per germline (reference sequence). CDR3 length equals 15 residues. V shed 5 bases and J shed 0 bases, with 12 bases lying between them. DNA for the CDR3: TGTGCCAGCAGCCCTCTTCGTACAAGCACAGATACGCAGTATTTT. Its protein product is CASSPLRTSTDTQYF.

This clonotype was picked up many times. The chain couples TRBV5-8 to TRBJ2-3; 8 nucleotides match TRBD1. This CDR3 has 10 residues. V dropped 7 bases and J dropped 14; count of bases not matched to a gene: 6. Germline assignment: CDR1 SGHTS and CDR2 YDEGEE. CDR3 DNA: TGTGCCAGCCATACAGGGGGGAGGTATTTT. Its protein is CASHTGGRYF.

The chain employs TRBV19 and TRBJ2-5; 8 nucleotides match TRBD1. Germline CDR1 is LNHDA and CDR2 is SQIVND (reference sequence). Trimming cost V 10 bases and J 1 base; bases outside gene matches: 5. CDR3 size: 13 residues. This CDR3 is CATQGATQETQYF. The CDR3, as DNA: TGTGCCACCCAGGGGGCCACCCAAGAGACCCAGTACTTC.

This clonotype was counted ten times or more. The chain is built from TRBV6-5 and TRBJ1-1; 8 bases map to TRBD1. The CDR3 runs to 14 residues. J was trimmed by 1 base and V by 2 bases; bases with no gene match: 0. The V gene's germline CDR1 is MNHEY and CDR2 SVGAGI. DNA for the CDR3: TGTGCCAGCAGTTACGGGACAGGGAACACTGAAGCTTTCTTT. Translated, it gives CASSYGTGNTEAFF.

This clonotype was counted between two and nine times. The chain uses TRBV20-1 and TRBJ1-1, with 8 bases identical to TRBD1. The V gene end was trimmed by 5 bases and the J gene end by 1 base; junction bases not matched to a gene: 6. Looked up from germline, CDR1 is DFQATT and CDR2 is SNEGSKA (reference sequence). CDR3 length: 14 residues. Here the CDR3 reads CSAGDRRGNTEAFF. CDR3 bases: TGCAGTGCTGGGGACAGGCGAGGGAACACTGAAGCTTTCTTT.

Notes on this clonotype: One junction end disagrees with the germline gene, perhaps due to a read error. The rearrangement links TRBV20-1 to TRBJ1-1; weak D call: TRBD1 (6 bases). CDR1 is DFQATT and CDR2 is SNEGSKA in the germline V gene (reference sequence). The CDR3 totals 11 residues. Written as DNA, the CDR3 is TGCAGTGCTAACGCTAAAGGGGGGCTCCTCTTT. Amino acids: CSANAKGGLLF.

The rearrangement links TRBV2 to TRBJ2-5, with D uncertain. Germline CDR1 SNHLY, CDR2 FYNNEI. V was pared by 4 bases and J by 0 bases, with 24 bases between. The length of the CDR3 is 19 residues. The CDR3 nucleotides are TGTGCCAGCAGTGTATCGCATTTCGGGTCGATGGGAAACCAAGAGACCCAGTACTTC. Translated, it gives CASSVSHFGSMGNQETQYF.

A word on this clonotype: Without the conserved terminal phenylalanine or tryptophan, this CDR3 likely stems from a read error. The DNA is omitted, as the CDR3 cannot be located on it reliably, and the CDR3 follows TCRdb's listing. The V gene is TRBV5-1, the J gene TRBJ2-5; the table's D call, TRBD1, has no DNA check behind it. Looked up from germline, CDR1 is SGHRS and CDR2 is YFSETQ. The CDR3 has 18 residues if both end residues are counted. CDR3 amino acids: CASSLAPRRDNSPLHFGN.

This clonotype was seen only once. In this CDR3 the conserved last residue, phenylalanine or tryptophan, is missing, so a read error is likely. The chain links TRBV2 to TRBJ1-6; D is perhaps TRBD1 (6 bases). The germline gives CDR1 SNHLY, CDR2 FYNNEI. The length of the CDR3 is 15 residues. This CDR3 is CACRSKGQQDSPLHS. The CDR3 DNA is TGTGCTTGTAGATCGAAAGGACAGCAGGATTCACCCCTCCACTCT.

Notes on this clonotype: This CDR3 fails to terminate in the conserved phenylalanine or tryptophan, so it likely reflects a read error. The limits of the CDR3 on the DNA are not certain, so only TCRdb's listed CDR3 is given. This chain joins TRBV12-3 or TRBV12-4 and TRBJ2-7; the table's D call, TRBD2, has no DNA check behind it. Both ends counted, the CDR3 spans 13 residues. The CDR3 loop is CASRQGLAVPPLL.

This chain connects TRBV7-9 to TRBJ2-7, with a possible D match to TRBD1 (5 bases). V lost 1 base to trimming and J lost 5 bases, with 15 bases between them. The CDR3 contains 15 residues. Per germline, CDR1 SEHNR and CDR2 FQNEAQ (reference sequence). The CDR3 DNA reads as TGTGCCAGCAGCTTAGGCCAGGGATATTTCCACGAGCAGTACTTC. This sequence encodes CASSLGQGYFHEQYF.

This clonotype came up many times. The chain recombines TRBV7-9 with TRBJ2-6, with D perhaps TRBD2 (5 bases). The CDR3 sequence is 19 residues long. Looked up from germline, CDR1 is SEHNR and CDR2 is FQNEAQ (reference sequence). Between the trimmed V and J ends, which lost 3 bases and 4 bases, there was a span of 22 bases. CDR3 region: CASSLASGFKDPGANVLTF. The CDR3 nucleotides read TGTGCCAGCAGCTTGGCATCGGGGTTCAAGGACCCAGGGGCCAACGTCCTGACTTTC.

V gene TRBV9 combines with J gene TRBJ2-7; possible D gene TRBD1, 6 bases. Trimming took off 3 bases at V and 2 bases at J, with 12 bases between the two ends. The CDR3 runs to 14 residues. Germline-derived CDR1 and CDR2 are SGDLS and YYNGEE. The CDR3 here is CASSATGMTYEQYF. The CDR3 DNA is TGTGCCAGCAGCGCGACAGGAATGACCTACGAGCAGTACTTC. Full variable domain (outside the CDR3, taken from reference TRBV9 and TRBJ2-7): DSGVTQTPKHLITATGQRVTLRCSPRSGDLSVYWYQQSLDQGLQFLIQYYNGEERAKGNILERFSAQQFPDLHSELNLSSLELGDSALYFCASSATGMTYEQYFGPGTRLTVT.

Comment on this clonotype: Since no conserved phenylalanine or tryptophan closes the CDR3, a read error is the likely cause. The chain joins TRBV7-3 to TRBJ2-7, with unresolved D. CDR3 length equals 11 residues. The V gene's germline CDR1 is SGHTA and CDR2 FQGTGA. CDR3 protein: CASSQDHEQYS. Written as DNA, the CDR3 is TGCGCCAGCAGCCAAGATCACGAGCAGTACTCC.

This chain connects TRBV7-9 to TRBJ1-6, with D possibly being TRBD1 (5 bases). V shed 5 bases and J shed 7 bases, with 12 bases lying between them. There are 14 residues in the CDR3. CDR1 and CDR2 from the germline V gene are SEHNR and FQNEAQ (reference sequence). As DNA, the CDR3 is TGTGCCAGCAGCATCGACAGCCTGAATTCACCCCTCCACTTT. Protein: CASSIDSLNSPLHF.

The chain joins TRBV19 to TRBJ2-2; weak D call: TRBD2 (5 bases). Between the trimmed V and J ends, which lost 0 bases and 7 bases, there was a span of 12 bases. This CDR3 has 15 residues. The V gene's germline CDR1 is LNHDA and CDR2 SQIVND (reference sequence). CDR3 sequence: CASSIDLLAGGELFF. The CDR3 coding sequence is TGTGCCAGTAGTATAGATTTGCTAGCCGGCGGGGAGCTGTTTTTT. Together with reference TRBV19 and TRBJ2-2, the CDR3 gives the full variable domain: DGGITQSPKYLFRKEGQNVTLSCEQNLNHDAMYWYRQDPGQGLRLIYYSQIVNDFQKGDIAEGYSVSREKKESFPLTVTSAQKNPTAFYLCASSIDLLAGGELFFGEGSRLTVL.

The J gene is TRBJ1-2, the V gene TRBV25-1, with D unresolved. This CDR3 is built from 14 residues. The germline V and J ends were trimmed by 4 bases and 2 bases, with 11 bases remaining between them. CDR1 is MGHDK and CDR2 is SYGVNS in the germline V gene. In DNA form, the CDR3 reads TGTGCCAGCAGTGCGCTTATTACAAACTATGGCTACACCTTC. Its translation is CASSALITNYGYTF.

The chain links TRBV20-1 to TRBJ2-2; no clear D. CDR3 length: 11 residues. Germline values: CDR1 DFQATT, CDR2 SNEGSKA (reference sequence). The V gene lost 6 bases and the J gene lost 7 bases, with 9 bases spanning the gap. This CDR3 is CSASPGGELFF. CDR3 sequence (DNA): TGCAGTGCCAGTCCTGGCGGGGAGCTGTTTTTT.

This clonotype was observed many times. Relative to the germline gene, one junction end is altered; a read error may explain this. The chain recombines TRBV5-1 with TRBJ1-6, with TRBD1 matching 7 bases. CDR1 SGHRS and CDR2 YFSETQ come from the germline V gene. CDR3 length: 13 amino acids. The CDR3 reads CASSLAGGTAVYF. Here the CDR3 DNA reads TGCGCCAGCAGCTTGGCCGGCGGGACAGCCGTTTACTTT.

This chain joins TRBV24-1 and TRBJ1-5, with D possibly TRBD1 on 6 matching bases. The V gene's germline CDR1 is KGHDR and CDR2 SFDVKD. The germline V and J ends were trimmed by 1 base and 0 bases, with 18 bases remaining between them. This CDR3 is built from 19 residues. CDR3 in amino acids: CATSDFFIIYRASNQPQHF. CDR3 bases: TGTGCCACCAGTGATTTTTTTATCATATACAGGGCTAGCAATCAGCCCCAGCATTTT.

This clonotype was counted at least ten times. This chain joins TRBV6-5 and TRBJ1-2, with D uncertain. The length of the CDR3 is 14 residues. Trimming removed 6 bases from V and 4 bases from J, with 15 bases in between. In germline, CDR1 is MNHEY, CDR2 SVGAGI. Here the CDR3 DNA reads TGTGCCAGCAGATCGGACCCGTCGATCTATGGCTACACCTTC. This sequence encodes CASRSDPSIYGYTF.

V usage is TRBV20-1 and J usage is TRBJ1-4, with TRBD1 as a possible D gene (6 bases). V lost 2 bases, J lost 3 bases, and 10 bases lay in between. Germline V gene lookup returns CDR1 DFQATT and CDR2 SNEGSKA (reference sequence). This CDR3 has 14 residues. The CDR3, as DNA: TGCAGTGCTAGATCAGGGGCGGCTAATGAAAAACTGTTTTTT. Residues: CSARSGAANEKLFF.

In its sample, this clonotype was seen many times. The V gene is TRBV4-1, the J gene TRBJ1-2, with 9 positions matching TRBD1. Losses at the gene ends were 5 bases for V and 7 bases for J; bases not matched to a gene: 11. The V gene's germline CDR1 is MGHRA and CDR2 YSYEKL. The CDR3 covers 15 residues. The CDR3: CASSKGQGSMGGYTF. The CDR3 DNA reads TGCGCCAGCAGCAAAGGACAGGGGTCTATGGGTGGCTACACCTTC.

The rearrangement links TRBV7-3 to TRBJ2-3; D is possibly TRBD2 (6 bases). The length of the CDR3 is 17 residues. Trimming removed 3 bases at V and 11 bases at J, with 27 bases between. Germline values: CDR1 SGHTA, CDR2 FQGTGA. For the CDR3, the DNA is TGTGCCAGCAGCTTTACCCCCCTTGTCGGGAGATCGGATGAGCAGTATTTT. It yields the protein CASSFTPLVGRSDEQYF. Based on the CDR3 plus reference TRBV7-3 and TRBJ2-3, the full variable domain is GAGVSQTPSNKVTEKGKYVELRCDPISGHTALYWYRQSLGQGPEFLIYFQGTGAADDSGLPNDRFFAVRPEGSVSTLKIQRTERGDSAVYLCASSFTPLVGRSDEQYFGPGTRLTVL.

This clonotype was counted at least ten times. J is TRBJ2-2 and V is TRBV6-1; D gene uncertain. Between the trimmed V and J ends, which lost 1 base and 3 bases, there was a span of 9 bases. There are 15 residues in the CDR3. Looked up from germline, CDR1 is MNHNS and CDR2 is SASEGT. The CDR3 nucleotides read TGTGCCAGCAGTGAAGTTGAGGCCTACACCGGGGAGCTGTTTTTT. It translates to CASSEVEAYTGELFF.